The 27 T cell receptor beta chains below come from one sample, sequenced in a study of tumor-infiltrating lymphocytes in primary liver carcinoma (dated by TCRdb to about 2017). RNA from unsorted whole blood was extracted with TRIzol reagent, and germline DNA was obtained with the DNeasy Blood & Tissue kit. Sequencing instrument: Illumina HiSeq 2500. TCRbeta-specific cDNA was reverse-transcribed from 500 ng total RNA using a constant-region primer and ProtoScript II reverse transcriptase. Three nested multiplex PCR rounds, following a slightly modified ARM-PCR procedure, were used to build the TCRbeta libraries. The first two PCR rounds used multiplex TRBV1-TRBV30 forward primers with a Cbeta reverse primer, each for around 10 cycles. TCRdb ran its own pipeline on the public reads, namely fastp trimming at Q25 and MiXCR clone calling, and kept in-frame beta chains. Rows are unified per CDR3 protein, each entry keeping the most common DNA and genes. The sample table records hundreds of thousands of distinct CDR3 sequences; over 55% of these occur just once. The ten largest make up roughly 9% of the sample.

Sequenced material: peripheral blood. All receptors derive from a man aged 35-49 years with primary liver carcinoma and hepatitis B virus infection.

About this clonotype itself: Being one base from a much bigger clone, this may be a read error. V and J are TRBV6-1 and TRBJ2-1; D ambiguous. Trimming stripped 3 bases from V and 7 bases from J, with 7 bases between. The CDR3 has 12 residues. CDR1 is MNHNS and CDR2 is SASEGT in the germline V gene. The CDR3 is CASSESENEQFF. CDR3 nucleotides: TGTGCCAGCAGTGAGTCAGAGAATGAGCAGTTCTTC.

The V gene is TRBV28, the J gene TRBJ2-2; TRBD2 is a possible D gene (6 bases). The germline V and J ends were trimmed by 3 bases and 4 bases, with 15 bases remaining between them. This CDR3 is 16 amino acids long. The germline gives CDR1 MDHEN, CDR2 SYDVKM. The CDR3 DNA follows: TGTGCCAGCAGTTTTCCCAGCGGGTGTGGCACCGGGGAGCTGTTTTTT. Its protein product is CASSFPSGCGTGELFF.

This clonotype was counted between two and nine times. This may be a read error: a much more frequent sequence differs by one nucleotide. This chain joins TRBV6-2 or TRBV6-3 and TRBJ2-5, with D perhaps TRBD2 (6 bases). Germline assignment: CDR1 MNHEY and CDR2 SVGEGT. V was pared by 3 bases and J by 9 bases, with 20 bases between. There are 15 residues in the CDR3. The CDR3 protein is CASSYIGTAWEAQYF. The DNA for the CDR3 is TGTGCCAGCAGTTATATCGGGACCGCTTGGGAGGCCCAGTACTTC.

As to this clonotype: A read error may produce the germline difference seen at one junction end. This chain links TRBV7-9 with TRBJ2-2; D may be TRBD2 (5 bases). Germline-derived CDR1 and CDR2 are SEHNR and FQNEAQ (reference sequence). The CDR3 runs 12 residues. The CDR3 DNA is TGTGCCACGGAAGCGAACACCGGGGAGCTGTTATTT. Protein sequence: CATEANTGELLF.

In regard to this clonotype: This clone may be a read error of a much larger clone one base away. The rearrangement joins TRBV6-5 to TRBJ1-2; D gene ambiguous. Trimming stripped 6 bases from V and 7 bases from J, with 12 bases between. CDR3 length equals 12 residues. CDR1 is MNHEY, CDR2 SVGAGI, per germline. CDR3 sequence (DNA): TGTGCCAGCAGCGGGCGGGGATCTGGCTACACCTTC. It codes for CASSGRGSGYTF.

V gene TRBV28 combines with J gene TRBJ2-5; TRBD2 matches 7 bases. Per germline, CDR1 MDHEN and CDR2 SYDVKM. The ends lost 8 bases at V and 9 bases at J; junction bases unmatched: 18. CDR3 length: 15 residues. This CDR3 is CASRSGTNPIQAQYF. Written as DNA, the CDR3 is TGTGCCAGCCGTTCCGGGACTAACCCGATTCAGGCCCAGTACTTC.

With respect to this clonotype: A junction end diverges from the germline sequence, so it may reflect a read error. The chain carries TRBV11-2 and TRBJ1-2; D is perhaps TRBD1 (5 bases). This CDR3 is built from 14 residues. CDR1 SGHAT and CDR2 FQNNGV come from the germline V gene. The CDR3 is CSSSSGRNSYGYTF. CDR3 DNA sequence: TGTTCCAGCAGCTCGGGACGGAACTCCTATGGTTATACCTTC.

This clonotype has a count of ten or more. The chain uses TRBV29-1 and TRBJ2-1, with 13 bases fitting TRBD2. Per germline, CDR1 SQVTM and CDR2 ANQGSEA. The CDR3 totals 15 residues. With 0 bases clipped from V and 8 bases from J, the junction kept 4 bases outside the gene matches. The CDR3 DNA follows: TGCAGCGTTGAAGAAGGGACTAGCGGGACCCATGAGCAGTTCTTC. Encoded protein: CSVEEGTSGTHEQFF.

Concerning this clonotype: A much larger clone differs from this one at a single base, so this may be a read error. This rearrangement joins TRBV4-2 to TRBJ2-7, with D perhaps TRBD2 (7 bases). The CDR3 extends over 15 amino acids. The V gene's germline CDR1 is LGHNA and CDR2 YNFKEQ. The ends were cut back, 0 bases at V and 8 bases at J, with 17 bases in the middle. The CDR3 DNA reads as TGTGCCAGCAGCCAAGAGGGACTAACAGGGTCCAAGCAGTACTTC. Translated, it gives CASSQEGLTGSKQYF.

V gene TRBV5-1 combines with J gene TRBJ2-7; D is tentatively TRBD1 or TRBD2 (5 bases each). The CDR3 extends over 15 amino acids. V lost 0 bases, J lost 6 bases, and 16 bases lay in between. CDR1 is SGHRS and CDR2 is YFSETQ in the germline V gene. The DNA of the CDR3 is TGCGCCAGCAGCTTGGCGGTGGGGACCGCGGGCGAGCAGTACTTC. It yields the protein CASSLAVGTAGEQYF.

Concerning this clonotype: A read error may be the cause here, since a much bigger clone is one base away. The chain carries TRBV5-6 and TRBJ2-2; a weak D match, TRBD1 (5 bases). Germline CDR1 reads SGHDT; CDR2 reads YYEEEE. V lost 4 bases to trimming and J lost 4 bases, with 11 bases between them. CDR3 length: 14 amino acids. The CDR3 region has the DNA TGTGCCAGCAGCCCCCTTAGGGGCACCGGGGAGCTGTTTTTT. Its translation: CASSPLRGTGELFF.

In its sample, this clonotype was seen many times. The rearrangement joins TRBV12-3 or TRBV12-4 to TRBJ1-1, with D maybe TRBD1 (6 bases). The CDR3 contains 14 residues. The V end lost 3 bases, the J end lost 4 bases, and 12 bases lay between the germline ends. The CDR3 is CASSLTGWGTEAFF. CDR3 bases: TGTGCCAGCAGTTTGACAGGCTGGGGCACTGAAGCTTTCTTT.

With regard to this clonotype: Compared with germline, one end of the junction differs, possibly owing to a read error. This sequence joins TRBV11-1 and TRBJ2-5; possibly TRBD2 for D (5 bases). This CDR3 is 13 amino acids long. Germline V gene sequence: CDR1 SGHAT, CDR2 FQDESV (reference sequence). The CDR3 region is CTSSLKGADTQYF. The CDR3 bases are TGTACCAGCAGCTTGAAGGGAGCAGATACCCAGTACTTC.

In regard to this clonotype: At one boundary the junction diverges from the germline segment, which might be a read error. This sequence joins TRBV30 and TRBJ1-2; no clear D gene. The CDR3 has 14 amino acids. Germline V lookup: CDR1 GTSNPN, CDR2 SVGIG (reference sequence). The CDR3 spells CAWSLGSTNYCYTF. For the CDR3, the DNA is TGTGCCTGGTCCCTTGGCAGTACTAACTATTGCTACACCTTC.

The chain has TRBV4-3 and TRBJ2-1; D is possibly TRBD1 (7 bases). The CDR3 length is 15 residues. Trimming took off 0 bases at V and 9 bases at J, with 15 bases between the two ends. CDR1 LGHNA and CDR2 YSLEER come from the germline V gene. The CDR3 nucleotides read TGCGCCAGCAGCCAAGATCGCAGGGGGGCCGGTGAGCAGTTCTTC. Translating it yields CASSQDRRGAGEQFF.

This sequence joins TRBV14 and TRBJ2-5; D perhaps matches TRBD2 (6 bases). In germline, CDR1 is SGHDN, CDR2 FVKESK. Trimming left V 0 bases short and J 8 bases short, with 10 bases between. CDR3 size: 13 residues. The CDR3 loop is CASSQEGLATQYF. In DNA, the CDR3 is TGTGCCAGCAGCCAAGAGGGACTTGCCACCCAGTACTTC.

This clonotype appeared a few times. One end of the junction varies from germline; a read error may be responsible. The CDR3 spells CANSYVPSGMNEQFF. For the CDR3, the DNA is TGTGCCAACAGTTACGTGCCTAGCGGGATGAATGAGCAGTTCTTC. V usage is TRBV6-2 or TRBV6-3 and J usage is TRBJ2-1, with TRBD2 matching over 9 bases. Germline assignment: CDR1 MNHEY and CDR2 SVGEGT. The CDR3 has 15 residues.

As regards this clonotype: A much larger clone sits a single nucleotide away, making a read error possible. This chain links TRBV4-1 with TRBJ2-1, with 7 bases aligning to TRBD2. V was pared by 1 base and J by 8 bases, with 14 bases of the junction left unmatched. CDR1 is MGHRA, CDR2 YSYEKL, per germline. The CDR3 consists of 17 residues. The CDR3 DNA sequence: TGCGCCAGCAGCCAAGTTGGGGTAGCGGGTGGCCACCATGAGCAGTTCTTC. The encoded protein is CASSQVGVAGGHHEQFF.

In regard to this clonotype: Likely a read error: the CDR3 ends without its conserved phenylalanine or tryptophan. In nucleotides, the CDR3 is TGCGCCAGCAGCATCGGGAGGACCGGGGAGCTGTTTTCT. Protein: CASSIGRTGELFS. The chain has TRBV5-1 and TRBJ2-2; 7 bases fit TRBD2. The V gene's germline CDR1 is SGHRS and CDR2 YFSETQ. With V trimmed by 4 bases and J by 5 bases, 2 bases remained unmatched. This CDR3 has 13 residues.

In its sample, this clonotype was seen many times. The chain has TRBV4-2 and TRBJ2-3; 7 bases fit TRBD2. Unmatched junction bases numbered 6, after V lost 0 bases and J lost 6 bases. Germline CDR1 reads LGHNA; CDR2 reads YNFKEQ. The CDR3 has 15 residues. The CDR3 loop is CASSQDGEGIDTQYF. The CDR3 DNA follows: TGTGCCAGCAGCCAAGATGGGGAGGGAATTGATACGCAGTATTTT.

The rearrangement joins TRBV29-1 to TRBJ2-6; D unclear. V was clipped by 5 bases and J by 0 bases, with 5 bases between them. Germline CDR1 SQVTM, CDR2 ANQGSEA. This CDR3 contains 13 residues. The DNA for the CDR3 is TGCAGCGTTACACCCTCTGGGGCCAACGTCCTGACTTTC. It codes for CSVTPSGANVLTF. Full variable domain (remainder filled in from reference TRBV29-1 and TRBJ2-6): SAVISQKPSRDICQRGTSLTIQCQVDSQVTMMFWYRQQPGQSLTLIATANQGSEATYESGFVIDKFPISRPNLTFSTLTVSNMSPEDSSIYLCSVTPSGANVLTFGAGSRLTVL.

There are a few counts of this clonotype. This chain's CDR3 is CASSYGASGNTIYF. The CDR3 DNA reads TGTGCCAGCAGTTACGGGGCCTCTGGAAACACCATATATTTT. The chain combines TRBV28 with TRBJ1-3, with D possibly TRBD1 on 5 matching bases. Trimming shortened V by 4 bases and J by 0 bases, and 7 bases separated the two germline ends. This CDR3 has 14 amino acids. CDR1 and CDR2 (germline): MDHEN, SYDVKM.

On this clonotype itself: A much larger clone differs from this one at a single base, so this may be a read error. The CDR3 DNA reads as TGTGCCAGCAGTTTAAGGCTAGCGGGTTACAATAAGCAGTTCTTC. The encoded protein is CASSLRLAGYNKQFF. The rearrangement joins TRBV12-3 or TRBV12-4 to TRBJ2-1; TRBD2 matches 8 bases. This CDR3 comprises 15 residues.

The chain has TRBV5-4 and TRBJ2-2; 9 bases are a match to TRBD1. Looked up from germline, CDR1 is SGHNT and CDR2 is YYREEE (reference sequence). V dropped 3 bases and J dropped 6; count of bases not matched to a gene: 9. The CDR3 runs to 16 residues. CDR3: CASSSPGQGSAGELFF. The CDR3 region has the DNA TGTGCCAGCAGCTCCCCTGGACAGGGGAGCGCCGGGGAGCTGTTTTTT.

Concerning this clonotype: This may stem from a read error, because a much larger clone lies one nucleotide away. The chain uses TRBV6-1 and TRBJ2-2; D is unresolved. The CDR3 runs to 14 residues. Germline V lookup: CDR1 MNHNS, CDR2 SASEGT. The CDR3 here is CPSSEGQLTGELFF. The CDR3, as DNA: TGTCCCAGCAGTGAAGGGCAGCTCACCGGGGAGCTGTTTTTT.

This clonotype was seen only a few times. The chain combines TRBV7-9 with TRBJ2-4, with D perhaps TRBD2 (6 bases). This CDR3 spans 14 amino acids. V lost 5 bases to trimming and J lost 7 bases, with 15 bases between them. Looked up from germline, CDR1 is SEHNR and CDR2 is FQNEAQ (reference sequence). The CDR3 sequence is CASSPLSGENIQYF. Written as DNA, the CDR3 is TGTGCCAGCAGCCCCCTTTCGGGGGAGAACATTCAGTACTTC.

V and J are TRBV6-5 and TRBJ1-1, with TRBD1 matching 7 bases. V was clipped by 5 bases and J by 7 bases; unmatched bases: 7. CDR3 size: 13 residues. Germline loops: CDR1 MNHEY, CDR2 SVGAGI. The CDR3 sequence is CASSVTGKDEAFF. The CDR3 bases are TGTGCCAGCAGTGTGACAGGGAAGGATGAAGCTTTCTTT.